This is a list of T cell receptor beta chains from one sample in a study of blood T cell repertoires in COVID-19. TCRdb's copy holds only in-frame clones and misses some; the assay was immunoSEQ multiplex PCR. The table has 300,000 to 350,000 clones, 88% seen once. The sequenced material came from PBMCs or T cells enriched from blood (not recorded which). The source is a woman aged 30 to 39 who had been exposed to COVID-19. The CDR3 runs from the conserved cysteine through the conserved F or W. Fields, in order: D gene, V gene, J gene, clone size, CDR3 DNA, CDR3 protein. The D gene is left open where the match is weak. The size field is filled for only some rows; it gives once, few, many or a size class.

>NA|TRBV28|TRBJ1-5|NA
TGTGCCACCAGCGGGAGGGGGGGTCAGCCCCAGCATTTT
CATSGRGGQPQHF
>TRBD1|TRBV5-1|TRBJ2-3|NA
TGCGCCAGCAGCCTCACCCCCCACAGGGGGCAAGATAAAGGCACAGATACGCAGTATTTT
CASSLTPHRGQDKGTDTQYF
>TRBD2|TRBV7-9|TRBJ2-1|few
TGTGCCAGCAGTATGAGAGATAGCGGGAGGGGTCATGAGCAGTTCTTC
CASSMRDSGRGHEQFF
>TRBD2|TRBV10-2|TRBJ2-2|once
TGCGCCATCCTTAGCGGGAGGGCCGGGACCGGGGAGCTGTTTTTT
CAILSGRAGTGELFF
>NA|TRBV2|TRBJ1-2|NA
TGTGCCAGCAGCCAACAGGGAACTAACTATGGCTACACCTTC
CASSQQGTNYGYTF
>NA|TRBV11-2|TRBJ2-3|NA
TGTGCCAGCAGCTTTGGCGGTACTAGCACAGATACGCAGTATTTT
CASSFGGTSTDTQYF
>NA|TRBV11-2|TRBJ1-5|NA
TGTGCCAGCAGCTTAGATCGAAGCAGGATAAATCAGCCCCAGCATTTT
CASSLDRSRINQPQHF
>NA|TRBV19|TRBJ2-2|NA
TGTGCCAGTACCCGCGGGGCGAACACCGGGGAGCTGTTTTTT
CASTRGANTGELFF
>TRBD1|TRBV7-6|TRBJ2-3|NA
TGTGCCAGCAGCTTAGTCCCCCCGAGACAGGGCCCGAGCACAGATACGCAGTATTTT
CASSLVPPRQGPSTDTQYF
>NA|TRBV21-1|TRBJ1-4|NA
TGTGCCAGCAGCAAAGTGCAGGGACAGGGGCGTGAAAAACTGTTTTTT
CASSKVQGQGREKLFF